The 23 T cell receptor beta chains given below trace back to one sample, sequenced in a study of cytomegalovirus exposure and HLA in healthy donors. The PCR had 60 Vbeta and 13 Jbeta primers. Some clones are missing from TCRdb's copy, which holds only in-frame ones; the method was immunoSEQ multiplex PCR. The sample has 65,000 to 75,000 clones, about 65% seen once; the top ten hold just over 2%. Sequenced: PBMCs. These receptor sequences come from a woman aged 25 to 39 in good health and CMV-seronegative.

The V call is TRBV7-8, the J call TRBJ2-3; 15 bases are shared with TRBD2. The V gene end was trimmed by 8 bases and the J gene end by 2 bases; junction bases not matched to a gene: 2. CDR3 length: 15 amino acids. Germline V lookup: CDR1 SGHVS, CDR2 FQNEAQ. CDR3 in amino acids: CASGTSGGNTDTQYF. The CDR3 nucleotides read TGTGCCAGCGGGACTAGCGGGGGGAACACAGATACGCAGTATTTT.

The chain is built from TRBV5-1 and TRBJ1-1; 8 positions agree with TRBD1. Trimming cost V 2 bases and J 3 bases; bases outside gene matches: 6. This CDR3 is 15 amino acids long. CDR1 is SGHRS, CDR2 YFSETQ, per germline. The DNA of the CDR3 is TGCGCCAGCAGCTTACAGGGGGTAGGGGACACTGAAGCTTTCTTT. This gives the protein CASSLQGVGDTEAFF.

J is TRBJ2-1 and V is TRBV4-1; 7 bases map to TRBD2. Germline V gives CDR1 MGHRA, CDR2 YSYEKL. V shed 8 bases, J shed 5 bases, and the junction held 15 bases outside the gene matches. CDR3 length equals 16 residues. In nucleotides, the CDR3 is TGCGCCAGCGGACCGGGACTAACCCCAAGTGACAATGAGCAGTTCTTC. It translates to CASGPGLTPSDNEQFF.

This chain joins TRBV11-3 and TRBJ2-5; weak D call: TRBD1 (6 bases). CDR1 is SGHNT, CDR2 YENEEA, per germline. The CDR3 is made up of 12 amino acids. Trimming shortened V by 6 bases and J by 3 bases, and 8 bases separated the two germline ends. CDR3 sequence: CASSPGEETQYF. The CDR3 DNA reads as TGTGCCAGCAGTCCAGGGGAAGAGACCCAGTACTTC.

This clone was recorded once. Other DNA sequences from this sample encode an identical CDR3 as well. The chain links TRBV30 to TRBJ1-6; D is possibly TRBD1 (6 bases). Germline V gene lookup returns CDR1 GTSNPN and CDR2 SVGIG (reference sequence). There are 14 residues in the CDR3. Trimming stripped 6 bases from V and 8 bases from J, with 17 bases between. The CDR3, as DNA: TGTGCCTGTGACAGGATTTTCAGTGATTCACCCCTCCACTTT. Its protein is CACDRIFSDSPLHF.

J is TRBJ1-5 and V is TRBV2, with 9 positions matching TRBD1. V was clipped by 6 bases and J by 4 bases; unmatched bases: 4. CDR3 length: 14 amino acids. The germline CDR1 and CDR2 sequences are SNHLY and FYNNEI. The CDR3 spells CASRPGQGNQPQHF. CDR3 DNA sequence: TGTGCCAGCAGGCCGGGACAGGGAAATCAGCCCCAGCATTTT.

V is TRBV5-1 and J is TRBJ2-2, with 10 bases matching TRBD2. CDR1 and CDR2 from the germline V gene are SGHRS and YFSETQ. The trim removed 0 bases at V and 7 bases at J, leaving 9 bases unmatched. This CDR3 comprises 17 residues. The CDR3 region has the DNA TGCGCCAGCAGCTTGGGAACAGCGGGGGGGACCGACGGGGAGCTGTTTTTT. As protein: CASSLGTAGGTDGELFF.

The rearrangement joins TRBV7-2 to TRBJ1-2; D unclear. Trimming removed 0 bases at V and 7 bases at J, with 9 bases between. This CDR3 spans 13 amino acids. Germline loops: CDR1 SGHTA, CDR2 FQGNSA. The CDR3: CASSLARDFGYTF. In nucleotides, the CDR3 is TGTGCCAGCAGCTTAGCGAGGGATTTTGGCTACACCTTC.

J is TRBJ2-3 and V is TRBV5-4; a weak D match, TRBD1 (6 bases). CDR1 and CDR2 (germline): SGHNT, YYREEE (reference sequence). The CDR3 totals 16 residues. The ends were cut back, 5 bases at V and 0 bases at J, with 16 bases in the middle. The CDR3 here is CASSNDWTVSTDTQYF. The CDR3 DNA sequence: TGTGCCAGCAGTAATGATTGGACAGTTAGCACAGATACGCAGTATTTT.

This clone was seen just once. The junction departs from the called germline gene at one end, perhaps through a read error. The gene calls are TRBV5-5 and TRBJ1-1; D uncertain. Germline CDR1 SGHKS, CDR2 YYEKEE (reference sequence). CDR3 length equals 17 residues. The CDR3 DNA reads TGCGCCAGCAGCCAAGATCTTTTTCCGGGAATGGACACTGAAGCTTTCTTT. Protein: CASSQDLFPGMDTEAFF. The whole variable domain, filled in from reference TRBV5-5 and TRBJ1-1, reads DAGVTQSPTHLIKTRGQQVTLRCSPISGHKSVSWYQQVLGQGPQFIFQYYEKEERGRGNFPDRFSARQFPNYSSELNVNALLLGDSALYLCASSQDLFPGMDTEAFFGQGTRLTVV.

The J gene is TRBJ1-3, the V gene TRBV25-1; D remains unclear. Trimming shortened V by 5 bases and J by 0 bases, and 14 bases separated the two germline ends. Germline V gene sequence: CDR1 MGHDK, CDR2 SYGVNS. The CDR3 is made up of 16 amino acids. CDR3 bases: TGTGCCAGCAGTTCCCAAACGGGATTCTCTGGAAACACCATATATTTT. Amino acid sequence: CASSSQTGFSGNTIYF.

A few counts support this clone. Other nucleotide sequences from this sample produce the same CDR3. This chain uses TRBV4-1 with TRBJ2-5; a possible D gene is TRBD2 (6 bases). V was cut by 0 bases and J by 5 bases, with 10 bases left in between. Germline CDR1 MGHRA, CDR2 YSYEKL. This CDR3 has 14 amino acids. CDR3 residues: CASSQDTSRETQYF. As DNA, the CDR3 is TGCGCCAGCAGCCAAGATACTAGCCGGGAGACCCAGTACTTC.

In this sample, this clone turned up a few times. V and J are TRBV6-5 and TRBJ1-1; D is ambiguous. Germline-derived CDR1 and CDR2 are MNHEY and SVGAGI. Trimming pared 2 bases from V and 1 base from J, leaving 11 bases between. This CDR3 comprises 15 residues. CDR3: CASSYGGRGNTEAFF. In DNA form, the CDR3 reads TGTGCCAGCAGTTACGGAGGTCGGGGGAACACTGAAGCTTTCTTT.

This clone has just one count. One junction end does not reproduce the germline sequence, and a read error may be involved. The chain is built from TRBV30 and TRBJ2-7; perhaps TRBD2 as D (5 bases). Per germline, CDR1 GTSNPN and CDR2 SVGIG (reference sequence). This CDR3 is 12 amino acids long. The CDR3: CSWRPGAYEQYF. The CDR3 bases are TGTTCCTGGAGGCCCGGGGCCTACGAGCAGTACTTC.

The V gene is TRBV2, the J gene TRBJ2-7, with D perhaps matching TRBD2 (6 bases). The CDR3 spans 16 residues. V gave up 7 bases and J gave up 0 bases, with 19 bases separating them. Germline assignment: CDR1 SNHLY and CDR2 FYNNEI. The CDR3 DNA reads TGTGCCAGCAAGGAGGGAGTGCTAATTAGCTCCTACGAGCAGTACTTC. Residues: CASKEGVLISSYEQYF.

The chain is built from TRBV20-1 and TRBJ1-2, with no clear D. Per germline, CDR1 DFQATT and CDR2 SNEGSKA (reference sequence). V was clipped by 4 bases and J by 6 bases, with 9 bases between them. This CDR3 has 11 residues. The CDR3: CSANPVHGYTF. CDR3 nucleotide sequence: TGCAGTGCTAACCCAGTACATGGCTACACCTTC.

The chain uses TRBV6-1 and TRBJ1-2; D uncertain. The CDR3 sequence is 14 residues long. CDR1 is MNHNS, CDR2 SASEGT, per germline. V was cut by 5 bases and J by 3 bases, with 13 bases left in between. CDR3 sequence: CASSPSDGDYGYTF. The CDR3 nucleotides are TGTGCCAGCAGTCCCTCGGACGGGGACTATGGCTACACCTTC.

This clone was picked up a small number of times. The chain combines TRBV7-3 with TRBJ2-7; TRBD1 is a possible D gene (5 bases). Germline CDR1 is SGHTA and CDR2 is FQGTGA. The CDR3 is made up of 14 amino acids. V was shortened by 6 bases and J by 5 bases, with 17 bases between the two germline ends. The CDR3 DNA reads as TGTGCCAGCAGGAGAGGCGAAAAGGGGCACGAGCAGTACTTC. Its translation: CASRRGEKGHEQYF.

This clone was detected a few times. CDR3 protein: CASSRGFGYGYTF. CDR3 nucleotides: TGTGCCAGTAGTCGAGGGTTCGGGTATGGCTACACCTTC. V is TRBV19 and J is TRBJ1-2; D gene uncertain. Trimming left V 5 bases short and J 5 bases short, with 12 bases between. The CDR3 runs to 13 residues. The germline gives CDR1 LNHDA, CDR2 SQIVND (reference sequence). Full variable domain (missing parts from reference TRBV19 and TRBJ1-2): DGGITQSPKYLFRKEGQNVTLSCEQNLNHDAMYWYRQDPGQGLRLIYYSQIVNDFQKGDIAEGYSVSREKKESFPLTVTSAQKNPTAFYLCASSRGFGYGYTFGSGTRLTVV.

The CDR3, as DNA: TGTGCCAGTAGTACAAGGTCCCAGGGAGGCTACACCTTC. It codes for CASSTRSQGGYTF. The V call is TRBV19, the J call TRBJ1-2; tentatively, D is TRBD1 (5 bases). The ends were cut back, 4 bases at V and 8 bases at J, with 14 bases in the middle. The CDR3 sequence is 13 residues long. Per the germline V gene, CDR1 is LNHDA and CDR2 is SQIVND (reference sequence).

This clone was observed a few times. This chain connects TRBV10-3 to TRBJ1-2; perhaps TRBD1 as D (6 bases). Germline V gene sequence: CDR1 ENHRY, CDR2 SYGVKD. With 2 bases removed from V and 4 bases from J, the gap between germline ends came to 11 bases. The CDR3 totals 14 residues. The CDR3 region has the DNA TGTGCCATCAGTGAGGCAGGGGAGTCCTATGGCTACACCTTC. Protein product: CAISEAGESYGYTF.

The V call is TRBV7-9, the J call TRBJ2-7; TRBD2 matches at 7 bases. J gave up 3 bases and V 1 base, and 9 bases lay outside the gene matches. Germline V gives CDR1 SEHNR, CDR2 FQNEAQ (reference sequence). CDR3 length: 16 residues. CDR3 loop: CASSLGSAGKLYEQYF. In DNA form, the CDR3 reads TGTGCCAGCAGCTTAGGGTCAGCGGGGAAGCTCTACGAGCAGTACTTC.

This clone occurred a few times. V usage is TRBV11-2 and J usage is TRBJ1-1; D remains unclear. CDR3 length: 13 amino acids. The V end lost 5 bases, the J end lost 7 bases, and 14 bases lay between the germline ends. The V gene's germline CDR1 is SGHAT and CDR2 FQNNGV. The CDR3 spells CASSIRKTDEAFF. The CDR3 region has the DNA TGTGCCAGCAGCATTAGGAAAACAGATGAAGCTTTCTTT. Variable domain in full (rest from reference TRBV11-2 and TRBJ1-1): EAGVAQSPRYKIIEKRQSVAFWCNPISGHATLYWYQQILGQGPKLLIQFQNNGVVDDSQLPKDRFSAERLKGVDSTLKIQPAKLEDSAVYLCASSIRKTDEAFFGQGTRLTVV.